These 32 T cell receptor beta chains came from one sample sequenced in a study of CD8 T cells in ankylosing spondylitis. From the 5' RACE reads, TCRdb called clonotypes with MiXCR, one entry per CDR3 protein. The sample holds around 250,000 distinct CDR3 sequences; around 10% are singletons and the top ten take about 6.8%. Sequenced material: blood, either unsorted or a sorted T cell fraction (not recorded which). These receptors all come from a male donor with ankylosing spondylitis or in good health (not recorded which).

This clonotype was detected many times. V usage is TRBV20-1 and J usage is TRBJ2-7, with D maybe TRBD1 (5 bases). Trimming stripped 3 bases from V and 0 bases from J, with 6 bases between. The CDR3 length is 12 residues. Germline V gives CDR1 DFQATT, CDR2 SNEGSKA (reference sequence). CDR3 loop: CSASDSSYEQYF. CDR3 bases: TGCAGTGCTAGCGACAGCTCCTACGAGCAGTACTTC.

There are many counts of this clonotype. CDR3 sequence: CASSLQVGTDTQYF. The DNA of the CDR3 is TGTGCCAGCAGTTTACAGGTTGGCACAGATACGCAGTATTTT. The J gene is TRBJ2-3, the V gene TRBV12-3 or TRBV12-4; D is unclear. Trimming removed 2 bases from V and 1 base from J, with 7 bases in between. CDR3 length equals 14 residues.

At least ten counts were recorded for this clonotype. The gene calls are TRBV14 and TRBJ1-1; D unclear. The CDR3 is 13 residues long. V was clipped by 3 bases and J by 3 bases, with 8 bases between them. The germline V gene encodes CDR1 SGHDN and CDR2 FVKESK. The CDR3 DNA sequence: TGTGCCAGCAGCCATGGGCGGTACACTGAAGCTTTCTTT. Translated, it gives CASSHGRYTEAFF.

This clonotype was picked up many times. The chain combines TRBV15 with TRBJ2-7; no clear D. Trimming shortened V by 2 bases and J by 5 bases, and 7 bases separated the two germline ends. The germline V gene encodes CDR1 LNHNV and CDR2 YYDKDF (reference sequence). The CDR3 contains 12 residues. CDR3 nucleotide sequence: TGTGCCACCAGCAGACCGCACAACGAGCAGTACTTC. Residues: CATSRPHNEQYF.

V gene TRBV11-2 combines with J gene TRBJ1-1, with 7 bases identical to TRBD1. The CDR3 length is 12 residues. The ends lost 8 bases at V and 5 bases at J; junction bases unmatched: 5. Germline CDR1 reads SGHAT; CDR2 reads FQNNGV. The CDR3 protein is CASGTVPTEAFF. The CDR3 coding sequence is TGTGCCAGCGGGACAGTTCCGACTGAAGCTTTCTTT.

This clonotype was seen ten or more times. The V gene is TRBV15, the J gene TRBJ2-7; possibly TRBD1 for D (5 bases). This CDR3 has 14 amino acids. Trimming pared 5 bases from V and 2 bases from J, leaving 13 bases between. The germline gives CDR1 LNHNV, CDR2 YYDKDF (reference sequence). In nucleotides, the CDR3 is TGTGCCACCAGCCGACAGCGATTGGCCTACGAGCAGTACTTC. It is translated as CATSRQRLAYEQYF. Together with reference TRBV15 and TRBJ2-7, the CDR3 gives the full variable domain: DAMVIQNPRYQVTQFGKPVTLSCSQTLNHNVMYWYQQKSSQAPKLLFHYYDKDFNNEADTPDNFQSRRPNTSFCFLDIRSPGLGDTAMYLCATSRQRLAYEQYFGPGTRLTVT.

This clonotype showed up many times. This chain connects TRBV7-2 to TRBJ2-5; 8 nucleotides agree with TRBD2. Germline loops: CDR1 SGHTA, CDR2 FQGNSA. V shed 6 bases, J shed 2 bases, and the junction held 5 bases outside the gene matches. The CDR3 covers 14 residues. The CDR3 nucleotides are TGTGCCAGCAGTCTAACTAGCGGACAAGAGACCCAGTACTTC. The encoded protein is CASSLTSGQETQYF.

This clonotype was counted between two and nine times. This chain links TRBV15 with TRBJ2-3; possible D gene TRBD1, 5 bases. With 0 bases removed from V and 0 bases from J, the gap between germline ends came to 13 bases. The germline V gene has CDR1 LNHNV and CDR2 YYDKDF (reference sequence). This CDR3 comprises 17 residues. This CDR3 reads CATSRDMGLTSTDTQYF. CDR3 in DNA: TGTGCCACCAGCAGAGATATGGGGCTTACTAGCACAGATACGCAGTATTTT.

This clonotype was picked up many times. The rearrangement uses TRBV5-1 and TRBJ2-3; D perhaps matches TRBD2 (6 bases). Germline V lookup: CDR1 SGHRS, CDR2 YFSETQ. The V gene lost 4 bases and the J gene lost 7 bases, with 13 bases spanning the gap. The CDR3 sequence is 13 residues long. CDR3 residues: CASSGAGLYTQYF. Here the CDR3 DNA reads TGCGCCAGCAGCGGAGCGGGTCTTTATACGCAGTATTTT.

The rearrangement joins TRBV4-1 to TRBJ1-3; D uncertain. Germline CDR1 is MGHRA and CDR2 is YSYEKL. CDR3 length: 16 residues. The V and J ends lost 4 bases and 0 bases respectively, with 13 bases between them. The CDR3 spells CASSRVWAPSGNTIYF. The CDR3 coding sequence is TGCGCCAGCAGCCGCGTTTGGGCACCCTCTGGAAACACCATATATTTT.

This clonotype was observed at least ten times. The chain uses TRBV9 and TRBJ2-7; no clear D gene. Between the trimmed V and J ends, which lost 4 bases and 2 bases, there was a span of 16 bases. Germline V gene lookup returns CDR1 SGDLS and CDR2 YYNGEE. This CDR3 region has 15 residues. CDR3 nucleotide sequence: TGTGCCAGCAGCCCTTCCTTCGGAACCCCCTACGAGCAGTACTTC. Translated, it gives CASSPSFGTPYEQYF.

This clonotype was found many times. The J gene is TRBJ1-2, the V gene TRBV12-3 or TRBV12-4; TRBD1 agrees at 9 bases. This CDR3 contains 14 residues. V lost 4 bases, J lost 8 bases, and 8 bases stayed unmatched. CDR3 coding DNA: TGTGCCAGCAGTTGGGGACAGGGCGTTGGGGGCTACACCTTC. It is translated as CASSWGQGVGGYTF.

V and J are TRBV28 and TRBJ1-2, with unresolved D. CDR1 and CDR2 from the germline V gene are MDHEN and SYDVKM. Trimming cost V 2 bases and J 4 bases, with 17 bases left between them. The CDR3 covers 16 residues. CDR3 region: CASSLGTVALFYGYTF. DNA of the CDR3: TGTGCCAGCAGTTTAGGAACGGTCGCGCTGTTCTATGGCTACACCTTC.

This clonotype has ten or more counts. The V call is TRBV28, the J call TRBJ2-4; D not certain. The V and J ends lost 3 bases and 0 bases respectively, with 12 bases between them. There are 16 residues in the CDR3. Per the germline V gene, CDR1 is MDHEN and CDR2 is SYDVKM. CDR3 DNA: TGTGCCAGCAGTTTTACCTCGGCCTTAGCCAAAAACATTCAGTACTTC. Its protein is CASSFTSALAKNIQYF.

This clonotype was seen repeatedly, ten times or more. This chain connects TRBV7-8 to TRBJ2-7, with D perhaps being TRBD1 or TRBD2 (5 bases each). Looked up from germline, CDR1 is SGHVS and CDR2 is FQNEAQ. CDR3 length equals 15 residues. Trimming took off 3 bases at V and 2 bases at J, with 14 bases between the two ends. The CDR3 DNA sequence: TGTGCCAGCAGCTTGGAAATTGTGGGGGCCTACGAGCAGTACTTC. This codes for CASSLEIVGAYEQYF.

CDR3 sequence reads: CASSDGGFPANQPQHF. CDR3 nucleotides: TGTGCCAGCAGTGACGGGGGTTTCCCCGCGAATCAGCCCCAGCATTTT. V usage is TRBV28 and J usage is TRBJ1-5; TRBD1 might be the D (5 bases). The CDR3 is made up of 16 amino acids. In germline, CDR1 is MDHEN, CDR2 SYDVKM. V dropped 5 bases and J dropped 4 bases, with 18 bases sitting between them.

This clonotype has at least ten counts. The V call is TRBV5-1, the J call TRBJ2-3; no definite D call. CDR1 and CDR2 from the germline V gene are SGHRS and YFSETQ. Trimming stripped 0 bases from V and 4 bases from J, with 12 bases between. The CDR3 runs 15 residues. This CDR3 reads CASSLGVASSDTQYF. The CDR3 nucleotides are TGCGCCAGCAGCTTGGGTGTGGCTAGTTCAGATACGCAGTATTTT.

This clonotype was found many times. The chain combines TRBV6-1 with TRBJ1-4; perhaps TRBD1 as D (5 bases). The CDR3 consists of 15 residues. From germline, CDR1 is MNHNS and CDR2 SASEGT. Trimming removed 3 bases from V and 8 bases from J, with 16 bases in between. Written as DNA, the CDR3 is TGTGCCAGCAGTGACGACCACTCGGGGGGGGAAAAACTGTTTTTT. Translating gives CASSDDHSGGEKLFF.

This clonotype was counted between two and nine times. The chain recombines TRBV12-3 or TRBV12-4 with TRBJ2-3; either TRBD1 or TRBD2 may supply D (6 bases each). V was trimmed by 7 bases and J by 4 bases, leaving 21 bases between them. The CDR3 runs 16 residues. CDR3 coding DNA: TGTGCCAGCAAGGGACAAGCGACTAGTCGAGCAGATACGCAGTATTTT. Amino acid sequence: CASKGQATSRADTQYF.

This clonotype has a count of ten or more. The chain has TRBV29-1 and TRBJ1-4, with D possibly TRBD1 on 6 matching bases. This CDR3 comprises 13 residues. Germline loops: CDR1 SQVTM, CDR2 ANQGSEA. Trimming cost V 5 bases and J 3 bases, with 10 bases left between them. For the CDR3, the DNA is TGCAGCGTTAAGACAGGCCCTAATGAAAAACTGTTTTTT. Translated, it gives CSVKTGPNEKLFF.

Turning to this clonotype: A much larger clone lies one base from this, so it may be a read error. This chain uses TRBV5-1 with TRBJ2-7; TRBD2 aligns across 7 bases. J lost 5 bases, V lost 6 bases, and 8 bases had no gene match. The germline gives CDR1 SGHRS, CDR2 YFSETQ. This CDR3 spans 13 amino acids. The CDR3 spells CASTESGRDEQYF. The CDR3 DNA reads TGCGCCAGCACCGAGTCAGGGAGGGACGAGCAGTACTTC.

In this sample, this clonotype turned up many times. The V gene is TRBV5-1, the J gene TRBJ2-5; 11 bases are a match to TRBD1. The length of the CDR3 is 15 residues. V was pared by 4 bases and J by 5 bases, with 7 bases of the junction left unmatched. Per the germline V gene, CDR1 is SGHRS and CDR2 is YFSETQ. The CDR3 nucleotides read TGCGCCAGCAGCCCCGGACAGGGGGCTTGGGAGACCCAGTACTTC. Translation gives CASSPGQGAWETQYF. The full variable domain, rest sourced from reference TRBV5-1 and TRBJ2-5, is KAGVTQTPRYLIKTRGQQVTLSCSPISGHRSVSWYQQTPGQGLQFLFEYFSETQRNKGNFPGRFSGRQFSNSRSEMNVSTLELGDSALYLCASSPGQGAWETQYFGPGTRLLVL.

This clonotype was counted many times. The chain combines TRBV19 with TRBJ2-7; D might be TRBD1 or TRBD2, each matching 6 bases. Trimming took off 3 bases at V and 7 bases at J, with 13 bases between the two ends. The CDR3 has 13 amino acids. Germline V CDR1 and CDR2: LNHDA, SQIVND (reference sequence). The CDR3 loop reads CASSIPGGVEQYF. Here the CDR3 DNA reads TGTGCCAGTAGTATCCCCGGGGGCGTAGAGCAGTACTTC.

This clonotype was found a few times. The chain carries TRBV20-1 and TRBJ2-1; unclear D gene. The CDR3 has 16 residues. Germline V gene sequence: CDR1 DFQATT, CDR2 SNEGSKA (reference sequence). V lost 5 bases and J lost 0, with 17 bases in between. CDR3 coding DNA: TGCAGTGCTCCTCCATCCCGGCCTGCCTCCTACAATGAGCAGTTCTTC. It codes for CSAPPSRPASYNEQFF.

This clonotype showed up many times. The V gene is TRBV5-6, the J gene TRBJ2-3; no firm D call. The CDR3 sequence is 14 residues long. Trimming pared 4 bases from V and 7 bases from J, leaving 16 bases between. Looked up from germline, CDR1 is SGHDT and CDR2 is YYEEEE. This CDR3 reads CASSPSGQGYTQYF. CDR3 coding DNA: TGTGCCAGCAGCCCGTCCGGCCAAGGATATACGCAGTATTTT.

This clonotype appeared many times. CDR3 in amino acids: CASSEGTASSYEQYF. CDR3 in DNA: TGTGCCAGCAGTGAAGGGACAGCGAGCTCCTACGAGCAGTACTTC. The chain couples TRBV25-1 to TRBJ2-7; 7 positions match TRBD1. Germline loops: CDR1 MGHDK, CDR2 SYGVNS. With 2 bases clipped from V and 0 bases from J, the junction kept 4 bases outside the gene matches. The CDR3 is 15 residues long.

At least ten counts were recorded for this clonotype. This chain joins TRBV15 and TRBJ1-3; no clear D. V was shortened by 6 bases and J by 0 bases, with 6 bases between the two germline ends. This CDR3 contains 13 residues. Germline CDR1 is LNHNV and CDR2 is YYDKDF (reference sequence). The CDR3 is CATRLYSGNTIYF. As DNA, the CDR3 is TGTGCCACCAGGCTCTACTCTGGAAACACCATATATTTT. The whole variable domain, filled in from reference TRBV15 and TRBJ1-3, reads DAMVIQNPRYQVTQFGKPVTLSCSQTLNHNVMYWYQQKSSQAPKLLFHYYDKDFNNEADTPDNFQSRRPNTSFCFLDIRSPGLGDTAMYLCATRLYSGNTIYFGEGSWLTVV.

This clonotype was counted between two and nine times. The V gene is TRBV28, the J gene TRBJ2-7; no clear D. Trimming cost V 4 bases and J 0 bases, with 10 bases left between them. This CDR3 spans 14 amino acids. Germline assignment: CDR1 MDHEN and CDR2 SYDVKM. CDR3 in DNA: TGTGCCAGCAGTTCCCCTGCGAGCTCCTACGAGCAGTACTTC. Its protein is CASSSPASSYEQYF.

This clonotype showed up many times. The gene calls are TRBV5-1 and TRBJ2-2; D remains ambiguous. Trimming removed 0 bases from V and 6 bases from J, with 6 bases in between. This CDR3 has 13 amino acids. The germline V gene has CDR1 SGHRS and CDR2 YFSETQ. Written as DNA, the CDR3 is TGCGCCAGCAGCTTGGAGTTCGCCGGGGAGCTGTTTTTT. It encodes CASSLEFAGELFF.

This clonotype was recorded at least ten times. This rearrangement joins TRBV10-2 to TRBJ1-4, with a possible D match to TRBD1 (5 bases). V lost 6 bases to trimming and J lost 3 bases, with 8 bases between them. From germline, CDR1 is WSHSY and CDR2 SAAADI. CDR3 size: 13 residues. CDR3 residues: CASRGLANEKLFF. The CDR3 nucleotides read TGCGCCAGCAGGGGGCTGGCTAATGAAAAACTGTTTTTT.

In its sample, this clonotype was seen many times. The chain links TRBV4-1 to TRBJ2-7; maybe TRBD2 (6 bases). The CDR3 spans 12 residues. Germline-derived CDR1 and CDR2 are MGHRA and YSYEKL. The V end lost 4 bases, the J end lost 3 bases, and 7 bases lay between the germline ends. The CDR3 loop is CASSRDFYEQYF. The CDR3 DNA is TGCGCCAGCAGCCGGGACTTCTACGAGCAGTACTTC.

This clonotype has at least ten counts. V usage is TRBV12-3 or TRBV12-4 and J usage is TRBJ2-1; TRBD1 is a possible D gene (6 bases). The CDR3 is made up of 16 amino acids. Trimming stripped 9 bases from V and 6 bases from J, with 24 bases between. CDR3 sequence (DNA): TGTGCCAGTGCCCCAAAGGGCAGGGGCGTTTCCAATGAGCAGTTCTTC. Amino acids: CASAPKGRGVSNEQFF.